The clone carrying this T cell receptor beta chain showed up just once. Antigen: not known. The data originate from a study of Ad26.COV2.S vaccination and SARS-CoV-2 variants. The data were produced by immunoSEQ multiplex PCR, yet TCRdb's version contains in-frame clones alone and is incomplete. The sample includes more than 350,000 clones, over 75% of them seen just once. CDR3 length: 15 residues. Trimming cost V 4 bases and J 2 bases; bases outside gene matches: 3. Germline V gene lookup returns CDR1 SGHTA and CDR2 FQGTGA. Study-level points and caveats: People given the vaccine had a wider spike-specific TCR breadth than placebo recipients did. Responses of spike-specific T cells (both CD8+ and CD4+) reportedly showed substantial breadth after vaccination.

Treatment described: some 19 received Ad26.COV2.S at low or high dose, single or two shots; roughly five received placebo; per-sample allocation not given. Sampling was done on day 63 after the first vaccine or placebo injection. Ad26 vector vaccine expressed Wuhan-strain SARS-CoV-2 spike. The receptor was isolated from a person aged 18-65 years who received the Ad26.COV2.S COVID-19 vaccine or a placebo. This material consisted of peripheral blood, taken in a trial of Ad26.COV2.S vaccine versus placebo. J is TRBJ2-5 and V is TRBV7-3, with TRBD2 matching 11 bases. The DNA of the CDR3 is TGTGCCAGCAGCTCCGGGACTAGCGGACAAGAGACCCAGTACTTC. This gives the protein CASSSGTSGQETQYF. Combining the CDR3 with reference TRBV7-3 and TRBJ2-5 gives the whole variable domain GAGVSQTPSNKVTEKGKYVELRCDPISGHTALYWYRQSLGQGPEFLIYFQGTGAADDSGLPNDRFFAVRPEGSVSTLKIQRTERGDSAVYLCASSSGTSGQETQYFGPGTRLLVL.